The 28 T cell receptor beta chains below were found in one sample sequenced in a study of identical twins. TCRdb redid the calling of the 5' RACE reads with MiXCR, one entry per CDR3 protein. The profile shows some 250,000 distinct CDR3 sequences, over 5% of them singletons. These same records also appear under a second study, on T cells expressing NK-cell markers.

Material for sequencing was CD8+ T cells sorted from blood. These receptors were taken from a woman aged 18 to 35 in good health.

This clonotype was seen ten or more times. The CDR3 protein is CASSPRQNTEAFF. DNA of the CDR3: TGTGCCAGCAGCCCTCGGCAGAACACTGAAGCTTTCTTT. The chain uses TRBV3-1 and TRBJ1-1; D is unclear. The ends were cut back, 4 bases at V and 1 base at J, with 7 bases in the middle. Germline assignment: CDR1 LGHDT and CDR2 YNNKEL (reference sequence). This CDR3 region has 13 residues. The full variable domain, rest sourced from reference TRBV3-1 and TRBJ1-1, is DTAVSQTPKYLVTQMGNDKSIKCEQNLGHDTMYWYKQDSKKFLKIMFSYNNKELIINETVPNRFSPKSPDKAHLNLHINSLELGDSAVYFCASSPRQNTEAFFGQGTRLTVV.

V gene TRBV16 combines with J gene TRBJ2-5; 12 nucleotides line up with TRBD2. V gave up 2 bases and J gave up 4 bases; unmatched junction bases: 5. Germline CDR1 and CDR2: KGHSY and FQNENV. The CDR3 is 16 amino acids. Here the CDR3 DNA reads TGTGCCAGCAGCCAAGGACTAGCGGGGCTTCGAGAGACCCAGTACTTC. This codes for CASSQGLAGLRETQYF.

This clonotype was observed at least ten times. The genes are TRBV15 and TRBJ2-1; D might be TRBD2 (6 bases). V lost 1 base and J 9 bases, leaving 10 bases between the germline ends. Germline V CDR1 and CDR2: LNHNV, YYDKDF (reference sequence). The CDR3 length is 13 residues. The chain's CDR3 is CATSRVAGSEQFF. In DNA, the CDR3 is TGTGCCACCAGCAGAGTGGCGGGAAGTGAGCAGTTCTTC.

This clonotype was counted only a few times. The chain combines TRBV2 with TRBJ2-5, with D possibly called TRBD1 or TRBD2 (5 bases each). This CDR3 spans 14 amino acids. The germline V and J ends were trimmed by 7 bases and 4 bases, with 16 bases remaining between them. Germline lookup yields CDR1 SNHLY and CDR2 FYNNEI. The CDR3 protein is CASTEGRMRETQYF. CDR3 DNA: TGTGCCAGCACCGAGGGGCGGATGCGAGAGACCCAGTACTTC.

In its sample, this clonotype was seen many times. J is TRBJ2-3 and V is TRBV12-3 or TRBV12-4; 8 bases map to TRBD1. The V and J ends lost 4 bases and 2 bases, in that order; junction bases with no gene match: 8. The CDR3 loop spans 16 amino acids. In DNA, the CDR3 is TGTGCCAGCAGTTCCCGGACAGGGACATACACAGATACGCAGTATTTT. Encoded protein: CASSSRTGTYTDTQYF.

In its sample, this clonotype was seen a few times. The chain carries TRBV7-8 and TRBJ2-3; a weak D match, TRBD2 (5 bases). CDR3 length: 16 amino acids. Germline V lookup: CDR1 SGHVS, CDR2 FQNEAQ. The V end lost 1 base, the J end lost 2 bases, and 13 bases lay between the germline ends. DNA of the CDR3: TGTGCCAGCAGCTTAGGGGAGACATCATACACAGATACGCAGTATTTT. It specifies CASSLGETSYTDTQYF.

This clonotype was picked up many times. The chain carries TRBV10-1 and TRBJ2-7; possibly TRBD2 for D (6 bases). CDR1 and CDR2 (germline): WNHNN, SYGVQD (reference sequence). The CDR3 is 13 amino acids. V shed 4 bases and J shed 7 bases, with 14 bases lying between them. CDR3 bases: TGCGCCAGCAGTGTGGGACTGACGGAGGAGCAGTACTTC. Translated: CASSVGLTEEQYF.

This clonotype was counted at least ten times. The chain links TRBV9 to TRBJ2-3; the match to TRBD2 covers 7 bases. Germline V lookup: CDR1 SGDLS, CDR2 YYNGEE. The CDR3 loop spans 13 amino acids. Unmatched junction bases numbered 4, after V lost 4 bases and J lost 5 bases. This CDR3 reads CASSSGGGDTQYF. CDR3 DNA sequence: TGTGCCAGCAGCTCGGGGGGTGGAGATACGCAGTATTTT.

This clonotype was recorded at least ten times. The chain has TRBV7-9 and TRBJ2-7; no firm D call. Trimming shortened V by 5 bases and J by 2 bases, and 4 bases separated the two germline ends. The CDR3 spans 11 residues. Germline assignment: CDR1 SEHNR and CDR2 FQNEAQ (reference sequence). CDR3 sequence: CASSHAYEQYF. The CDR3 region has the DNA TGTGCCAGCAGCCATGCCTACGAGCAGTACTTC. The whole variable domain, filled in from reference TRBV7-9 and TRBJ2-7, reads DTGVSQNPRHKITKRGQNVTFRCDPISEHNRLYWYRQTLGQGPEFLTYFQNEAQLEKSRLLSDRFSAERPKGSFSTLEIQRTEQGDSAMYLCASSHAYEQYFGPGTRLTVT.

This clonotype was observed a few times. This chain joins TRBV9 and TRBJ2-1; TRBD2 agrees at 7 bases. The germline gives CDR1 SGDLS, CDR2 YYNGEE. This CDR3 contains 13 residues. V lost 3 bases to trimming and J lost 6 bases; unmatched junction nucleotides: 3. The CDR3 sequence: CASSGTSSNEQFF. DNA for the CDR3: TGTGCCAGCAGCGGGACTAGTAGCAATGAGCAGTTCTTC.

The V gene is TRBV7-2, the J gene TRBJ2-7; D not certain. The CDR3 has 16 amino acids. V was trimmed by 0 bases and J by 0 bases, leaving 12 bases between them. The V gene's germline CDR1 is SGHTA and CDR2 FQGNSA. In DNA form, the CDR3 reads TGTGCCAGCAGCTTAGCGCAACGCGGCAGCTCCTACGAGCAGTACTTC. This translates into CASSLAQRGSSYEQYF.

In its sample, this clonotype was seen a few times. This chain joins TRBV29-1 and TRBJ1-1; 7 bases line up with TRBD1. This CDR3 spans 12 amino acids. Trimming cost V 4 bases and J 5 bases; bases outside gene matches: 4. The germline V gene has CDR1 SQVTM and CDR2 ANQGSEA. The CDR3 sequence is CSVARRGTEAFF. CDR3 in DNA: TGCAGCGTTGCCCGCAGGGGGACTGAAGCTTTCTTT. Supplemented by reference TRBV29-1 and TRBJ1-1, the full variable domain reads SAVISQKPSRDICQRGTSLTIQCQVDSQVTMMFWYRQQPGQSLTLIATANQGSEATYESGFVIDKFPISRPNLTFSTLTVSNMSPEDSSIYLCSVARRGTEAFFGQGTRLTVV.

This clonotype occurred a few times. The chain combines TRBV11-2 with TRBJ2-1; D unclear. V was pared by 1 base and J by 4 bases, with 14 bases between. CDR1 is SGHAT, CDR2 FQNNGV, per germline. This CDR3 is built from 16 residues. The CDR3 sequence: CASSLVLGEYYNEQFF. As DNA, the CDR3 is TGTGCCAGCAGCTTAGTTCTCGGTGAATATTACAATGAGCAGTTCTTC.

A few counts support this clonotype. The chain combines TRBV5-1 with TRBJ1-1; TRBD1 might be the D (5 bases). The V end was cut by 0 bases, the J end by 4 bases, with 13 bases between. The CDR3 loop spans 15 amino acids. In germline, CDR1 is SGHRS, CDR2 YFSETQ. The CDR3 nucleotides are TGCGCCAGCAGCTTGGCGGGCAGGGCGGTCACTGAAGCTTTCTTT. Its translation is CASSLAGRAVTEAFF. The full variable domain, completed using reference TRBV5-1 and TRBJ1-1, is KAGVTQTPRYLIKTRGQQVTLSCSPISGHRSVSWYQQTPGQGLQFLFEYFSETQRNKGNFPGRFSGRQFSNSRSEMNVSTLELGDSALYLCASSLAGRAVTEAFFGQGTRLTVV.

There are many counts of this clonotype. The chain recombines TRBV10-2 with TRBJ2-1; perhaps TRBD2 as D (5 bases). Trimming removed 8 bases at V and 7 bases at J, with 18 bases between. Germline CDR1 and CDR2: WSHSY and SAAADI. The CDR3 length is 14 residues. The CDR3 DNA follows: TGCGCCAGCCATCCCACTAGGGTGGGGAATGAGCAGTTCTTC. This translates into CASHPTRVGNEQFF.

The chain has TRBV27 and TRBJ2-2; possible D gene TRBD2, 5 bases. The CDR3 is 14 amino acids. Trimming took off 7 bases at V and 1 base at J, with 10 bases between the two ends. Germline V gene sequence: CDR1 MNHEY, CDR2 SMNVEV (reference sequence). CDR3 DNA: TGTGCCAGCACGTCCGGGGTGAACACCGGGGAGCTGTTTTTT. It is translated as CASTSGVNTGELFF.

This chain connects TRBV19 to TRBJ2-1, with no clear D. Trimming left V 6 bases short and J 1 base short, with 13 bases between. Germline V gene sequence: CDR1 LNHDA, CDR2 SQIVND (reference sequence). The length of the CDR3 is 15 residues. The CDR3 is CASRYQAVSYNEQFF. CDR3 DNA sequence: TGTGCCAGTAGGTACCAGGCCGTGTCCTACAATGAGCAGTTCTTC.

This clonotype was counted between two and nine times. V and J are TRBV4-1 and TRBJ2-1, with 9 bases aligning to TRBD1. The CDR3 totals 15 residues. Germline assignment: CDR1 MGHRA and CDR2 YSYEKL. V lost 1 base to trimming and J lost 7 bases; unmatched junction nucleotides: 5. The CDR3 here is CASSQVGTGRNEQFF. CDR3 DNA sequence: TGCGCCAGCAGCCAAGTAGGGACAGGGCGTAATGAGCAGTTCTTC.

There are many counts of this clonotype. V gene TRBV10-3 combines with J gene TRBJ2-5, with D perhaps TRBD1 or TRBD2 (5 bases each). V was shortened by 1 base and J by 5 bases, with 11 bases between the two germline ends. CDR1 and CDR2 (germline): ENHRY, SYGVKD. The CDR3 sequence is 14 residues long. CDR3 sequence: CAISEFRGRETQYF. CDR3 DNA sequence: TGTGCCATCAGTGAGTTCCGGGGCCGTGAGACCCAGTACTTC.

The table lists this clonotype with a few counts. CDR3 DNA: TGTGCCAGCAGTTCGCCCGGGACAGGGGGTGGCTACACCTTC. Amino acid sequence: CASSSPGTGGGYTF. The genes are TRBV5-6 and TRBJ1-2; 11 bases align to TRBD1. With 5 bases clipped from V and 7 bases from J, the junction kept 7 bases outside the gene matches. The CDR3 is 14 residues long. CDR1 is SGHDT, CDR2 YYEEEE, per germline.

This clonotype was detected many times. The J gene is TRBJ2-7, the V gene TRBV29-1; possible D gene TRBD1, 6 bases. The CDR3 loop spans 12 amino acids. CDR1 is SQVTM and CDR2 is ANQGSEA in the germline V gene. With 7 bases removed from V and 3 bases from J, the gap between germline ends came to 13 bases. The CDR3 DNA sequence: TGCAGCGCGACCCAACAGGGCTACGAGCAGTACTTC. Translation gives CSATQQGYEQYF.

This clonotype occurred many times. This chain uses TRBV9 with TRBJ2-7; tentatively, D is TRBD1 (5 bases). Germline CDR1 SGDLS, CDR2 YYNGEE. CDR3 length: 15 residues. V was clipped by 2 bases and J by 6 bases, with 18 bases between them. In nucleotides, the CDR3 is TGTGCCAGCAGCGTCAGGGCAGGGCGCCCCCTCGAGCAGTACTTC. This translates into CASSVRAGRPLEQYF.

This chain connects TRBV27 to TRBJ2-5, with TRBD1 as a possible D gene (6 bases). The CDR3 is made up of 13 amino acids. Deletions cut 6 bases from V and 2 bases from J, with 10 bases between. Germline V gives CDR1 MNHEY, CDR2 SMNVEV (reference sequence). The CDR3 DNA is TGTGCCAGCAGACATGGACAGCAAGAGACCCAGTACTTC. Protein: CASRHGQQETQYF.

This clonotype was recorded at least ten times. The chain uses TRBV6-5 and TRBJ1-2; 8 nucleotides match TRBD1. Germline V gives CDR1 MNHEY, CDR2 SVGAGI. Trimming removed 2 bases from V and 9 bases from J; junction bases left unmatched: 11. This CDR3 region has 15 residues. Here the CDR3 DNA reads TGTGCCAGCAGTTACGGACAGGGAGACCTAGGAAGCTACACCTTC. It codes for CASSYGQGDLGSYTF.

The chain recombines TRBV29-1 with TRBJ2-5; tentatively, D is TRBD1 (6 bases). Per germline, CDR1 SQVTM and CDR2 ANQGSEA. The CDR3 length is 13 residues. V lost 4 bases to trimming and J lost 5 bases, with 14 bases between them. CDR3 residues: CSVGEGQGETQYF. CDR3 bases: TGCAGCGTTGGCGAAGGCCAGGGGGAGACCCAGTACTTC. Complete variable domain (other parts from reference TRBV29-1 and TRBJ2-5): SAVISQKPSRDICQRGTSLTIQCQVDSQVTMMFWYRQQPGQSLTLIATANQGSEATYESGFVIDKFPISRPNLTFSTLTVSNMSPEDSSIYLCSVGEGQGETQYFGPGTRLLVL.

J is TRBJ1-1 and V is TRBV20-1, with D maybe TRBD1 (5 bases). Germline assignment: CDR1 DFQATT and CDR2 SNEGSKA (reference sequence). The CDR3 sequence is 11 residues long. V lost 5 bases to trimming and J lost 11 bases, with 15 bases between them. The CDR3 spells CSAPGEQRAFF. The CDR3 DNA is TGCAGTGCTCCGGGGGAGCAGCGGGCTTTCTTT.

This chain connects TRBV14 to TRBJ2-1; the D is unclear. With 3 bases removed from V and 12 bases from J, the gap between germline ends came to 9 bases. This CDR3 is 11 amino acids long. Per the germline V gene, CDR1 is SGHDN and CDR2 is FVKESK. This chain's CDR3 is CASSHSGVQFF. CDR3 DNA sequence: TGTGCCAGCAGCCACTCCGGTGTGCAGTTCTTC.

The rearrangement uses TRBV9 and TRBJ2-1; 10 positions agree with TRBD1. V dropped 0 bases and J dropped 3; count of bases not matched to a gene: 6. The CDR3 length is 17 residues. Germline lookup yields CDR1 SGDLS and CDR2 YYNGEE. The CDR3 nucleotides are TGTGCCAGCAGCGTAGGTGGTAGGGACAGGGGCTACAATGAGCAGTTCTTC. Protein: CASSVGGRDRGYNEQFF. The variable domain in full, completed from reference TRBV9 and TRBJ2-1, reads DSGVTQTPKHLITATGQRVTLRCSPRSGDLSVYWYQQSLDQGLQFLIQYYNGEERAKGNILERFSAQQFPDLHSELNLSSLELGDSALYFCASSVGGRDRGYNEQFFGPGTRLTVL.